The clone carrying this TCR beta chain occurred a few times. These data originate in a study of blood T cell repertoires in COVID-19. Clones were read by immunoSEQ multiplex PCR, and TCRdb kept only the in-frame ones, dropping some. The data contain roughly 410,000 clones, more than 70% of them seen just once; the ten biggest clones take up under 3%. CDR3 length equals 14 residues. CDR1 is WSHSY and CDR2 is SAAADI in the germline V gene. Trimming left V 3 bases short and J 4 bases short, with 12 bases between. The receptor was isolated from an older woman with COVID-19, enrolled during active disease. Sequences were obtained from peripheral blood. J is TRBJ1-2 and V is TRBV10-2; D is unresolved. The chain's CDR3 is CASSEGRARYGYTF. The DNA for the CDR3 is TGCGCCAGCAGTGAAGGGCGGGCTCGCTATGGCTACACCTTC.